This TCR beta chain was retrieved from a study of blood T cell repertoires in COVID-19. Turning to the study itself: The cDNA or gDNA used as material had been derived from T cells, B-cell-depleted T cells, or PBMCs.

This CDR3 region has 13 residues. V lost 4 bases to trimming and J lost 5 bases; unmatched junction nucleotides: 4. CDR1 is SGHNT, CDR2 YYREEE, per germline (reference sequence). How the authors handled the data: How many nucleated cells were present was estimated from reference gene primer amplification. Profiling relied on immunoSEQ multiplex PCR, and the TCRdb table lists in-frame clones only, not all of them. The V and J calls and clone size are taken from that table; D and trimming were inferred from the DNA. The repertoire holds more than 200,000 clones, with more than 75% as singletons. Recruited during active infection, patients (from Seattle) were subsequently followed longitudinally.

The chain employs TRBV5-4 and TRBJ1-2, with 8 bases lining up with TRBD1. Sequencing was carried out using peripheral blood. This receptor was taken from a woman aged 55-70 years with COVID-19, enrolled during active disease. The CDR3 DNA reads as TGTGCCAGCAGCGGACAGGGCTTATATGGCTACACCTTC. The encoded protein is CASSGQGLYGYTF.